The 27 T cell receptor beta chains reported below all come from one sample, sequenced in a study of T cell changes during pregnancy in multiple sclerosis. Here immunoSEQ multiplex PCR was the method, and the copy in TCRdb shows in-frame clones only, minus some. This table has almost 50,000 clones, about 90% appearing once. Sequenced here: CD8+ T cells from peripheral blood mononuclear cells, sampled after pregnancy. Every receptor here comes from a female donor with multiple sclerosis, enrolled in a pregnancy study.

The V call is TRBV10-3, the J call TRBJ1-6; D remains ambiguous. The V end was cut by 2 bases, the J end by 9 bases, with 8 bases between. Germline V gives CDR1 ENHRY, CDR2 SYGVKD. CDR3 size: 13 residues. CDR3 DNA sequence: TGTGCCATCAGTGAGGGCTCACCTTCACCCCTCCACTTT. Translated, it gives CAISEGSPSPLHF.

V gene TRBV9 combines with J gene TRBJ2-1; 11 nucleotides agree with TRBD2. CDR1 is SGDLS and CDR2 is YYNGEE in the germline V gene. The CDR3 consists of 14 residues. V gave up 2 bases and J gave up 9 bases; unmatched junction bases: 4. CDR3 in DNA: TGTGCCAGCAGCGTTAGCGGGGGGGGAGGTGAGCAGTTCTTC. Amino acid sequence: CASSVSGGGGEQFF.

CDR3 residues: CASSPWDRGNYEQYF. The CDR3 region has the DNA TGTGCCAGCAGCCCCTGGGACAGGGGGAACTACGAGCAGTACTTC. V gene TRBV11-1 combines with J gene TRBJ2-7; 11 nucleotides agree with TRBD1. The CDR3 covers 15 residues. The germline V gene has CDR1 SGHAT and CDR2 FQDESV (reference sequence). Trimming cost V 5 bases and J 3 bases; bases outside gene matches: 6.

CDR3 loop: CASSLRGAGGYTF. The CDR3 nucleotides read TGTGCCAGCAGCTTACGGGGGGCTGGTGGCTACACCTTC. The chain carries TRBV13 and TRBJ1-2, with TRBD1 as a possible D gene (6 bases). V lost 2 bases, J lost 7 bases, and 11 bases lay in between. The CDR3 length is 13 residues. Germline loops: CDR1 PRHDT, CDR2 FYEKMQ (reference sequence).

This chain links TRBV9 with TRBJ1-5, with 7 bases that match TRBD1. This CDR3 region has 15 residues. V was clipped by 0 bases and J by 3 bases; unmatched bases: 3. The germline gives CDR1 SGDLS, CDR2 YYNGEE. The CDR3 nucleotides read TGTGCCAGCAGCGTAGATGGGACAGTCAATCAGCCCCAGCATTTT. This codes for CASSVDGTVNQPQHF.

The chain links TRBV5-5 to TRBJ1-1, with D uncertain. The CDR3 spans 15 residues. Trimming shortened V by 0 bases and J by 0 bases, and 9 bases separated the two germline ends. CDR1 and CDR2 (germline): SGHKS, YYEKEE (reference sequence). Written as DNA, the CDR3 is TGTGCCAGCAGCTTGGAGACATACATGAACACTGAAGCTTTCTTT. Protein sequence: CASSLETYMNTEAFF.

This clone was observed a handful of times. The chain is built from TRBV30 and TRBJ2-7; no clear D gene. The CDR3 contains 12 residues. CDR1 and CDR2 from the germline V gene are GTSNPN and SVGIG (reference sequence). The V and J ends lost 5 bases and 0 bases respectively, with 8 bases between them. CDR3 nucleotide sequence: TGTGCCTGGGGCCCACCCTCCTACGAGCAGTACTTC. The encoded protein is CAWGPPSYEQYF.

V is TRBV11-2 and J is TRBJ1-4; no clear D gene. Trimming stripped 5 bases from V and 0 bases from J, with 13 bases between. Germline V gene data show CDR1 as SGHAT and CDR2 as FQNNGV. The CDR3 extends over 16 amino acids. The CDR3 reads CASSLVGEATNEKLFF. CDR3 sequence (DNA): TGTGCCAGCAGCCTGGTCGGCGAGGCAACTAATGAAAAACTGTTTTTT.

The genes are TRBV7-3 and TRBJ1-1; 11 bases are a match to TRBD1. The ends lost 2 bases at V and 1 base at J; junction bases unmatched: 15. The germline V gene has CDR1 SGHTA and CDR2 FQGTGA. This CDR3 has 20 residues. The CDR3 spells CASSLLPPGQGVESNTEAFF. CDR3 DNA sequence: TGTGCCAGCAGCTTACTCCCTCCGGGACAGGGGGTCGAATCGAACACTGAAGCTTTCTTT.

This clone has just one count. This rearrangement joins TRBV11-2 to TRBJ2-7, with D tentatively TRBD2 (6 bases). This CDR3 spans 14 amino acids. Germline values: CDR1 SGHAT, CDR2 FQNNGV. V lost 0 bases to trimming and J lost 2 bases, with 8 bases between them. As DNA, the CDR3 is TGTGCCAGCAGCTTAGAGTGGGGGGCCTACGAGCAGTACTTC. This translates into CASSLEWGAYEQYF.

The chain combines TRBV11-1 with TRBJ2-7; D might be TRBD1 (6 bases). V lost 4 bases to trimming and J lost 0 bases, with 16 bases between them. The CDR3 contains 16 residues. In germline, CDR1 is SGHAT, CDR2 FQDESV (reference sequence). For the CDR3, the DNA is TGTGCCAGCAGCTCCAGCAGGGGTACGAGCTCCTACGAGCAGTACTTC. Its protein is CASSSSRGTSSYEQYF.

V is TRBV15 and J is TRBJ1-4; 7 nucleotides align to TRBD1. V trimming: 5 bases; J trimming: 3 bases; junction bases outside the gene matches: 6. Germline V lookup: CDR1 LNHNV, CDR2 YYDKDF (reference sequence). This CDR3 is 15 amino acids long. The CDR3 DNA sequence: TGTGCCACCAGCCCCGACAGGGCCCCTAATGAAAAACTGTTTTTT. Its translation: CATSPDRAPNEKLFF. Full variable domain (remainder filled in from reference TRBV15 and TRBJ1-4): DAMVIQNPRYQVTQFGKPVTLSCSQTLNHNVMYWYQQKSSQAPKLLFHYYDKDFNNEADTPDNFQSRRPNTSFCFLDIRSPGLGDTAMYLCATSPDRAPNEKLFFGSGTQLSVL.

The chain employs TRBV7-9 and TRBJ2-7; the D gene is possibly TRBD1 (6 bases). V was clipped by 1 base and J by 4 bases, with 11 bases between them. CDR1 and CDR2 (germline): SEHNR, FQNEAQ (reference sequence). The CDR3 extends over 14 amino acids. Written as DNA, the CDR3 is TGTGCCAGCAGCTTAGGCCAGGGGATATACGAGCAGTACTTC. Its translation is CASSLGQGIYEQYF.

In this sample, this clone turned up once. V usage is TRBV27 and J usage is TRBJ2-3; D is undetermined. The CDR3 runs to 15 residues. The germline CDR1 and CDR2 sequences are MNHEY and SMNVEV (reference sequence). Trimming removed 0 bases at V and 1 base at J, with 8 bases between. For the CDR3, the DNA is TGTGCCAGCAGTTTATCCGACACCGGCACAGATACGCAGTATTTT. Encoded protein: CASSLSDTGTDTQYF.

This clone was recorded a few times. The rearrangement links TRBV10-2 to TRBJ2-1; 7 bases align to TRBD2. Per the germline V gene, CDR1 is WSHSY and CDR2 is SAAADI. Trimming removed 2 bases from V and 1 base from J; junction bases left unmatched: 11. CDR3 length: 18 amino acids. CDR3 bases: TGCGCCAGCAGTGAGGGCGGGAGCTCGAGTTGGTCCTACAATGAGCAGTTCTTC. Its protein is CASSEGGSSSWSYNEQFF.

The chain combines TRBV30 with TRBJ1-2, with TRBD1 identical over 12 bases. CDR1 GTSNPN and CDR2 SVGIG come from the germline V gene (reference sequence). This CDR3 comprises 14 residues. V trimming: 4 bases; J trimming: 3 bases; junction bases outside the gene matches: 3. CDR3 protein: CAWTGTGGDYGYTF. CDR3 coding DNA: TGTGCCTGGACCGGGACAGGGGGCGACTATGGCTACACCTTC.

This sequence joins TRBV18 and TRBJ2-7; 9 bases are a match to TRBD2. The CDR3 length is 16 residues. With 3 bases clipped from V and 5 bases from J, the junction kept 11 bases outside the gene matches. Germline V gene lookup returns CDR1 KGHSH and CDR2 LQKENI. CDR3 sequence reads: CASSPSPGLAFHEQYF. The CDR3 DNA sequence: TGTGCCAGCTCACCCTCTCCGGGACTAGCTTTCCACGAGCAGTACTTC.

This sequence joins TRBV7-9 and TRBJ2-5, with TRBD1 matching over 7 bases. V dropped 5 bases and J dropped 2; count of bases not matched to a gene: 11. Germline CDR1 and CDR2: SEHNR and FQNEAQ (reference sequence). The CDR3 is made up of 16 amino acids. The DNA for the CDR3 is TGTGCCAGCAGCCCAAGACAGGGTTTAGGGCAAGAGACCCAGTACTTC. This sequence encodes CASSPRQGLGQETQYF.

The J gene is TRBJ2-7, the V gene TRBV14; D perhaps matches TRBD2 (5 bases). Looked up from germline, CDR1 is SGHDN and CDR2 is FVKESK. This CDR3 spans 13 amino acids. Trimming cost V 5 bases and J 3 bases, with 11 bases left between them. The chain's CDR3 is CASSRTGYYEQYF. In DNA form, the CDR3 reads TGTGCCAGCAGCAGGACTGGATACTACGAGCAGTACTTC.

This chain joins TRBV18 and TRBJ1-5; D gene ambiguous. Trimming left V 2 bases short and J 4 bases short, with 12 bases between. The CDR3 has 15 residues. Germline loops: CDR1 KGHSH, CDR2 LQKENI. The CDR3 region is CASSPTTGRNQPQHF. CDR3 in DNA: TGTGCCAGCTCACCAACTACGGGGAGAAATCAGCCCCAGCATTTT.

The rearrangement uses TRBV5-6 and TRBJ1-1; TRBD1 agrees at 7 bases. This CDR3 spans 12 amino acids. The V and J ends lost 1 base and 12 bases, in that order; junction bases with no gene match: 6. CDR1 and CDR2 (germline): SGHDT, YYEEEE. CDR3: CASSLQLQGTFF. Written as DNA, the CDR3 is TGTGCCAGCAGCTTGCAGCTACAGGGGACTTTCTTT.

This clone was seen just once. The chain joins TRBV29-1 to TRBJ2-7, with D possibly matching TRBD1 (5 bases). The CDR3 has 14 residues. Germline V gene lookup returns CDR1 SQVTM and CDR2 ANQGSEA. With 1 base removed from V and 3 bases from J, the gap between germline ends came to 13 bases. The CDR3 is CSVEGREGDYEQYF. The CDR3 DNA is TGCAGCGTTGAAGGCAGGGAAGGTGACTACGAGCAGTACTTC.

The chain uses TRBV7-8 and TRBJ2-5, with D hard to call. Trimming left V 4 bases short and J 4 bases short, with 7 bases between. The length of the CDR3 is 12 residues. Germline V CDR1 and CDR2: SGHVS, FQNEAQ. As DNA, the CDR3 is TGTGCCAGCAGCTCCAGTGGAGAGACCCAGTACTTC. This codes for CASSSSGETQYF. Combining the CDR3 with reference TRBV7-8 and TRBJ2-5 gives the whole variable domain GAGVSQSPRYKVAKRGQDVALRCDPISGHVSLFWYQQALGQGPEFLTYFQNEAQLDKSGLPSDRFFAERPEGSVSTLKIQRTQQEDSAVYLCASSSSGETQYFGPGTRLLVL.

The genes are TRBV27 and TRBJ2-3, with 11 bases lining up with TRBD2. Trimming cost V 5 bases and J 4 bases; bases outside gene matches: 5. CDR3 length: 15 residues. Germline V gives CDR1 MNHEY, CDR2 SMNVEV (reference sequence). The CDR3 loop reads CASSPGTSGADTQYF. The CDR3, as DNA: TGTGCCAGCAGTCCCGGGACTAGCGGAGCAGATACGCAGTATTTT.

The CDR3 DNA sequence: TGTGCCAGCAGTGTCCCGGGACAGGTTTGGGAAGAGACCCAGTACTTC. Protein sequence: CASSVPGQVWEETQYF. V gene TRBV6-1 combines with J gene TRBJ2-5; 8 bases map to TRBD1. This CDR3 region has 16 residues. V gave up 4 bases and J gave up 3 bases; unmatched junction bases: 10. CDR1 is MNHNS, CDR2 SASEGT, per germline.

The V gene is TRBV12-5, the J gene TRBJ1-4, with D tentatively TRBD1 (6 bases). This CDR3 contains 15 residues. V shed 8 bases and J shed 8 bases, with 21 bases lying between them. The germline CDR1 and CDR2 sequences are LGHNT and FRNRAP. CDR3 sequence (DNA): TGTGCTAGTTCTACATCAGGGACATTTCCGGAAAAACTGTTTTTT. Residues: CASSTSGTFPEKLFF.

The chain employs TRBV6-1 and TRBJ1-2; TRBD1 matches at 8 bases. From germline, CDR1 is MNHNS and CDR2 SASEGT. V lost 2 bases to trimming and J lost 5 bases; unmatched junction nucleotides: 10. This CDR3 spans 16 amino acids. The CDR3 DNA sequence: TGTGCCAGCAGTGAACGGAGGACAGGGAATCCTTATGGCTACACCTTC. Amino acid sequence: CASSERRTGNPYGYTF.